A single sample gave rise to the 28 T cell receptor beta chains below, sequenced in a study of control samples from healthy donors and cancer patients (dated by TCRdb to 2019 to 2021). The library was prepared using the immunoSEQ multiplex PCR assay. TCRdb carries this immuneACCESS record with in-frame sequences only. Its versions omit some clonotypes, under half of them owing to an unresolved V gene in the studies checked, with the rest unexplained. The sample has 80,000 to 100,000 clones on record, 92% of them singletons. The top ten constitute around 3% of the sample. The specimen was blood. These receptor sequences come from a human donor in good health. The donor label of this sample is uncertain.

The rearrangement joins TRBV19 to TRBJ1-5; D might be TRBD1 (6 bases). Trimming cost V 5 bases and J 0 bases, with 11 bases left between them. Germline loops: CDR1 LNHDA, CDR2 SQIVND (reference sequence). CDR3 size: 15 residues. The CDR3 coding sequence is TGTGCCAGTAGTTGGGCAGGGGATAGCAATCAGCCCCAGCATTTT. It is translated as CASSWAGDSNQPQHF.

The V call is TRBV9, the J call TRBJ2-2, with D tentatively TRBD1 (6 bases). Germline V lookup: CDR1 SGDLS, CDR2 YYNGEE. The CDR3 is made up of 16 amino acids. Trimming left V 4 bases short and J 1 base short, with 14 bases between. CDR3 loop: CASSTSGTRNTGELFF. CDR3 DNA sequence: TGTGCCAGCAGCACATCCGGGACAAGGAACACCGGGGAGCTGTTTTTT.

This chain joins TRBV5-6 and TRBJ2-5, with 9 bases that match TRBD1. This CDR3 is 16 amino acids long. J gave up 4 bases and V 3 bases, and 10 bases lay outside the gene matches. CDR1 is SGHDT, CDR2 YYEEEE, per germline. The CDR3 nucleotides read TGTGCCAGCAGCTATCCCGGGACAGGGTTGCGAGAGACCCAGTACTTC. Encoded protein: CASSYPGTGLRETQYF.

J is TRBJ1-1 and V is TRBV10-3; D might be TRBD1 (6 bases). This CDR3 region has 13 residues. The ends were cut back, 11 bases at V and 3 bases at J, with 16 bases in the middle. Looked up from germline, CDR1 is ENHRY and CDR2 is SYGVKD. The CDR3 here is CAVRLRGDTEAFF. DNA of the CDR3: TGTGCCGTGCGGTTGAGGGGGGACACTGAAGCTTTCTTT.

This rearrangement joins TRBV7-6 to TRBJ1-5; TRBD1 matches at 7 bases. The CDR3 extends over 15 amino acids. Looked up from germline, CDR1 is SGHVS and CDR2 is FNYEAQ. The trim removed 1 base at V and 5 bases at J, leaving 5 bases unmatched. The CDR3 loop is CASSLGDTGDQPQHF. The CDR3 region has the DNA TGTGCCAGCAGCTTAGGAGACACAGGGGATCAGCCCCAGCATTTT.

Note on this clone: One end of the junction is discordant with germline, which a read error may explain. This chain joins TRBV19 and TRBJ2-7, with D possibly being TRBD1 or TRBD2 (6 bases each). The length of the CDR3 is 14 residues. The germline V gene has CDR1 LNHDA and CDR2 SQIVND (reference sequence). CDR3 in amino acids: CASSIRGPSHEQYF. The CDR3 bases are TGTGCCAGTAGTATTCGGGGGCCCTCCCACGAGCAGTACTTC.

V gene TRBV5-1 combines with J gene TRBJ2-3, with D possibly being TRBD1 or TRBD2 (7 bases each). The CDR3 length is 15 residues. The germline V and J ends were trimmed by 6 bases and 5 bases, with 19 bases remaining between them. Per the germline V gene, CDR1 is SGHRS and CDR2 is YFSETQ. The CDR3 loop is CASKDPGRGQDTQYF. CDR3 coding DNA: TGCGCCAGCAAAGACCCAGGGAGGGGGCAAGATACGCAGTATTTT.

The genes are TRBV24-1 and TRBJ2-1, with a tentative D call TRBD1 (8 bases). V gave up 4 bases and J gave up 4 bases, with 13 bases separating them. Germline V gene sequence: CDR1 KGHDR, CDR2 SFDVKD. The CDR3 has 15 amino acids. The DNA of the CDR3 is TGTGCCACCAGTGACACAGGGGGGGGATACAATGAGCAGTTCTTC. Translated, it gives CATSDTGGGYNEQFF.

The sample holds a few counts of this clone. This chain uses TRBV19 with TRBJ1-6, with no clear D. Trimming cost V 5 bases and J 8 bases, with 10 bases left between them. Germline lookup yields CDR1 LNHDA and CDR2 SQIVND (reference sequence). This CDR3 has 13 residues. The CDR3: CASSSAAYSPLHF. CDR3 nucleotides: TGTGCCAGTAGTTCCGCGGCGTATTCACCCCTCCACTTT.

The chain is built from TRBV6-2 or TRBV6-3 and TRBJ1-2; no clear D gene. The CDR3 has 13 residues. Germline V CDR1 and CDR2: MNHEY, SVGEGT. V shed 2 bases and J shed 8 bases, with 12 bases lying between them. The DNA of the CDR3 is TGTGCCAGCAGTTACGATCGGCTCCGCGGCTACACCTTC. This codes for CASSYDRLRGYTF.

This chain joins TRBV6-5 and TRBJ2-2; perhaps TRBD2 as D (6 bases). CDR1 and CDR2 from the germline V gene are MNHEY and SVGAGI. Trimming pared 4 bases from V and 1 base from J, leaving 10 bases between. CDR3 size: 15 residues. In DNA form, the CDR3 reads TGTGCCAGCAGTTCTGGGGGACTGAACACCGGGGAGCTGTTTTTT. Its translation is CASSSGGLNTGELFF.

The chain links TRBV28 to TRBJ1-2, with TRBD1 matching 7 bases. This CDR3 has 15 residues. The ends lost 2 bases at V and 3 bases at J; junction bases unmatched: 6. Germline CDR1 and CDR2: MDHEN and SYDVKM. The CDR3 DNA sequence: TGTGCCAGCAGTTTACTGGAAGGGGGCTACTATGGCTACACCTTC. Amino acid sequence: CASSLLEGGYYGYTF.

The chain couples TRBV30 to TRBJ1-4, with D possibly being TRBD1 (6 bases). The germline V gene encodes CDR1 GTSNPN and CDR2 SVGIG (reference sequence). Trimming left V 1 base short and J 1 base short, with 7 bases between. The CDR3 is made up of 14 amino acids. The CDR3: CAWSEGGTNEKLFF. The CDR3 DNA sequence: TGTGCCTGGAGTGAGGGGGGAACTAATGAAAAACTGTTTTTT.

This sequence joins TRBV6-5 and TRBJ2-1, with a possible D match to TRBD2 (6 bases). V lost 2 bases and J lost 6, with 17 bases in between. This CDR3 comprises 16 residues. Germline lookup yields CDR1 MNHEY and CDR2 SVGAGI. The CDR3 DNA sequence: TGTGCCAGCAGTTACCTCCGACTAGAATATGGCAATGAGCAGTTCTTC. Its translation: CASSYLRLEYGNEQFF.

CDR3 sequence (DNA): TGTGCCAGTAGTATGCTCGGAGCTAGCACAGATACGCAGTATTTT. It yields the protein CASSMLGASTDTQYF. This chain connects TRBV19 to TRBJ2-3; D remains ambiguous. V shed 3 bases and J shed 0 bases, with 10 bases lying between them. The CDR3 runs to 15 residues. Germline CDR1 reads LNHDA; CDR2 reads SQIVND (reference sequence).

This clone was observed a single time. The CDR3: CASSLGDREETQYF. The CDR3 DNA reads TGTGCCAGCAGCTTAGGGGACAGGGAAGAGACCCAGTACTTC. The rearrangement uses TRBV7-8 and TRBJ2-5; 9 positions agree with TRBD1. With 1 base clipped from V and 3 bases from J, the junction kept 0 bases outside the gene matches. Germline V CDR1 and CDR2: SGHVS, FQNEAQ. This CDR3 comprises 14 residues. The entire variable domain, with the rest obtained from reference TRBV7-8 and TRBJ2-5, is as follows: GAGVSQSPRYKVAKRGQDVALRCDPISGHVSLFWYQQALGQGPEFLTYFQNEAQLDKSGLPSDRFFAERPEGSVSTLKIQRTQQEDSAVYLCASSLGDREETQYFGPGTRLLVL.

Comments on this clone: This sample includes further DNA sequences coding for the same CDR3. V and J are TRBV19 and TRBJ2-2, with TRBD1 as a possible D gene (7 bases). This CDR3 is 16 amino acids long. From germline, CDR1 is LNHDA and CDR2 SQIVND (reference sequence). The V and J ends lost 7 bases and 6 bases respectively, with 21 bases between them. As DNA, the CDR3 is TGTGCCAGTACTTTAGGAGGGGGCAGTGGTTCCGGGGAGCTGTTTTTT. It yields the protein CASTLGGGSGSGELFF.

The chain uses TRBV7-9 and TRBJ2-1; perhaps TRBD2 as D (6 bases). The V end was cut by 5 bases, the J end by 10 bases, with 21 bases between. The CDR3 runs 15 residues. The germline CDR1 and CDR2 sequences are SEHNR and FQNEAQ (reference sequence). The CDR3 spells CASSPGREAAREQFF. CDR3 sequence (DNA): TGTGCCAGCAGCCCAGGGCGGGAAGCAGCCCGGGAGCAGTTCTTC. Looking up the rest from reference TRBV7-9 and TRBJ2-1 gives the full variable domain: DTGVSQNPRHKITKRGQNVTFRCDPISEHNRLYWYRQTLGQGPEFLTYFQNEAQLEKSRLLSDRFSAERPKGSFSTLEIQRTEQGDSAMYLCASSPGREAAREQFFGPGTRLTVL.

CDR3 nucleotide sequence: TGTGCCACCAGGGGGGACACCAACTCTGGAAACACCATATATTTT. It yields the protein CATRGDTNSGNTIYF. The J gene is TRBJ1-3, the V gene TRBV24-1, with D possibly being TRBD1 (6 bases). The CDR3 loop spans 15 amino acids. Trimming stripped 7 bases from V and 0 bases from J, with 12 bases between. CDR1 is KGHDR and CDR2 is SFDVKD in the germline V gene.

This chain joins TRBV10-3 and TRBJ1-2; D call uncertain. Germline V gene lookup returns CDR1 ENHRY and CDR2 SYGVKD. V lost 0 bases and J 4 bases, leaving 15 bases between the germline ends. The CDR3 length is 16 residues. CDR3 DNA: TGTGCCATCAGTGAGTCATGGAACCGAGAGGCCTATGGCTACACCTTC. Protein sequence: CAISESWNREAYGYTF.

This chain uses TRBV12-5 with TRBJ1-1, with 9 nucleotides matching TRBD1. This CDR3 spans 14 amino acids. Trimming removed 1 base from V and 5 bases from J; junction bases left unmatched: 2. CDR1 is LGHNT, CDR2 FRNRAP, per germline. The CDR3 DNA reads as TGTGCTAGTGGTTTGGACAGGGGGCATACTGAAGCTTTCTTT. As protein: CASGLDRGHTEAFF.

The chain links TRBV2 to TRBJ2-5; D gene ambiguous. Germline V gives CDR1 SNHLY, CDR2 FYNNEI. The ends were cut back, 2 bases at V and 0 bases at J, with 7 bases in the middle. This CDR3 spans 14 amino acids. DNA of the CDR3: TGTGCCAGCAGTGAACTTCGTAACCAAGAGACCCAGTACTTC. Translation: CASSELRNQETQYF.

The chain links TRBV16 to TRBJ2-3; the D gene is possibly TRBD2 (7 bases). The CDR3 runs 14 residues. The germline V gene has CDR1 KGHSY and CDR2 FQNENV. V lost 7 bases and J lost 4, with 15 bases in between. For the CDR3, the DNA is TGTGCCAGCACCCCCTGGCGGGGGCCAGATACGCAGTATTTT. Residues: CASTPWRGPDTQYF.

The chain is built from TRBV30 and TRBJ1-2; tentatively, D is TRBD1 (6 bases). Germline V gene sequence: CDR1 GTSNPN, CDR2 SVGIG (reference sequence). CDR3 size: 18 residues. Between the trimmed V and J ends, which lost 5 bases and 0 bases, there was a span of 25 bases. In DNA form, the CDR3 reads TGTGCCTGGGTGCATAACCCGGGACATGACTCTCCTAACTATGGCTACACCTTC. Amino acid sequence: CAWVHNPGHDSPNYGYTF.

This clone was recorded only once. This chain connects TRBV19 to TRBJ1-5; 7 bases line up with TRBD1. The V gene end was trimmed by 2 bases and the J gene end by 3 bases; junction bases not matched to a gene: 4. Germline CDR1 and CDR2: LNHDA and SQIVND (reference sequence). The CDR3 spans 15 residues. The CDR3 DNA reads TGTGCCAGTAGTATACGGGGGACAGACAATCAGCCCCAGCATTTT. Its protein is CASSIRGTDNQPQHF.

The chain links TRBV18 to TRBJ2-1, with D possibly called TRBD1 or TRBD2 (7 bases each). CDR3 length: 15 residues. Germline V gene sequence: CDR1 KGHSH, CDR2 LQKENI. V was pared by 6 bases and J by 4 bases, with 16 bases between. In DNA, the CDR3 is TGTGCCAGCTCCTCCAGGGGGGGATCGTACAATGAGCAGTTCTTC. This translates into CASSSRGGSYNEQFF.

This rearrangement joins TRBV30 to TRBJ1-2, with 8 bases identical to TRBD1. V shed 5 bases, J shed 1 base, and the junction held 12 bases outside the gene matches. The length of the CDR3 is 16 residues. Germline V gene lookup returns CDR1 GTSNPN and CDR2 SVGIG (reference sequence). The CDR3 DNA sequence: TGTGCCTGGGGGGAGTGGCGACAGGGGAATAACTATGGCTACACCTTC. Protein product: CAWGEWRQGNNYGYTF.

Within the sample, this clone is medium-sized. This chain uses TRBV24-1 with TRBJ1-5, with D unclear. The CDR3 has 13 residues. V lost 3 bases to trimming and J lost 7 bases, with 9 bases between them. Per germline, CDR1 KGHDR and CDR2 SFDVKD. This CDR3 is CATSDLPGQPQHF. The CDR3 nucleotides read TGTGCCACCAGTGATCTCCCAGGACAGCCCCAGCATTTT.